This TCR beta chain was captured by sequencing in a study of cytomegalovirus exposure and HLA in healthy donors. Study-wide findings and caveats: A later analysis showed TCR association rates differing by HLA locus, peaking at DRB1 and lowest at HLA-C. For most subjects, TCR beta sequences were reported to predict HLA-A and HLA-B alleles with accuracy. Reports showed the classifier diagnosing cytomegalovirus status with high specificity and sensitivity.

The germline V gene has CDR1 GTSNPN and CDR2 SVGIG (reference sequence). The CDR3 consists of 15 residues. As regards this clone: The target antigen is unknown. One junction end disagrees with the germline gene, perhaps due to a read error.

The study ran its PCR with 60 Vbeta and 13 Jbeta primers. Sequencing was performed with immunoSEQ multiplex PCR; in TCRdb, only in-frame clones are kept and a portion is missing. The table lists some 62,000 clones, with 4% to 5.5% in the top ten. The sequencing input was PBMCs. The source of this sequence is a man younger than 45 in good health and CMV-seropositive. The chain combines TRBV30 with TRBJ2-1; tentatively, D is TRBD1 or TRBD2 (5 bases each). This chain's CDR3 is CAGSLDRGHYNEQFF. The CDR3 DNA is TGTGCCGGGAGTCTCGACAGAGGACACTACAATGAGCAGTTCTTC.